This T cell receptor (beta chain) was identified during a study of blood T cell repertoires in COVID-19. As for the study in general: T cells, B-cell-depleted T cells, or PBMCs supplied cDNA or gDNA.

J was trimmed by 1 base and V by 3 bases; bases with no gene match: 9. The germline CDR1 and CDR2 sequences are SGHKS and YYEKEE (reference sequence). The CDR3 runs to 16 residues. Authors' methods: Reference gene primer amplification gave estimated nucleated cell counts. Libraries were prepared by immunoSEQ multiplex PCR; TCRdb keeps only in-frame clonotypes and omits some of them. That table gives V, J and clone size, and the DNA gave D and trimming. The sample has 100,000 to 150,000 clones, around 83% seen once. This clonotype was obtained from a woman aged 50 to 60 with acute or convalescent COVID-19. The chain recombines TRBV5-5 with TRBJ1-1; TRBD1 aligns across 7 bases. Sequencing was done on a sample of peripheral blood. CDR3 bases: TGTGCCAGCAGCTCCATCCGGGACAGCTCGAACACTGAAGCTTTCTTT. Encoded protein: CASSSIRDSSNTEAFF.